The T cell receptor beta chain described here comes from a study of cytomegalovirus exposure and HLA in healthy donors. Notes on the study in general: Later on, an analysis tied 15,000 to 20,000 TCR beta sequences to HLA alleles at 0.05 false discovery rate. The majority of CMV-associated TCR beta chains were reported as apparently HLA-restricted in a later analysis.

As concerns this clone: Its antigen is undetermined.

The CDR3 extends over 13 amino acids. V shed 3 bases and J 6 bases; nucleotides not matched to a gene: 4. Germline V gives CDR1 MGHRA, CDR2 YSYEKL. A multiplex PCR was run with 60 Vbeta primers and 13 Jbeta primers. TCRdb keeps only in-frame clones here, not all; method: immunoSEQ multiplex PCR. The sample holds roughly 160,000 clones; roughly 70% are singletons and the top ten take over 1.2%. This chain connects TRBV4-1 to TRBJ1-1; 7 bases agree with TRBD1. The sample taken for sequencing was PBMCs. The receptor's source is a girl aged 10 to 17 in good health and CMV-seronegative. CDR3 residues: CASSQNDRAEAFF. The DNA of the CDR3 is TGCGCCAGCAGCCAGAACGACAGGGCTGAAGCTTTCTTT.